This T cell receptor (beta chain) was obtained from a study of shared clonotypes between healthy human individuals. The study's findings and limits: A few donors had around 5% of their naive CD4 clonotypes in common.

Naivety among CD8 cells was defined by CD45RO negativity and positive CCR7 selection, thereby excluding terminally differentiated effector memory CD45RA+ cells. As for this clone: The target antigen is unknown. The sample has other DNA sequences that encode this CDR3 too.

The CDR3 contains 14 residues. V lost 0 bases and J 3 bases, leaving 7 bases between the germline ends. Looked up from germline, CDR1 is MGHDK and CDR2 is SYGVNS. The data were produced by immunoSEQ multiplex PCR, yet TCRdb's version contains in-frame clones alone and is incomplete. The table lists a few million clones, 80% to 95% of them singletons. The sequence came from a man younger than 35 in good health. Some clones in this sample may be carry-over from other donors' samples. Sequencing was carried out using naive CD8+ T cells from PBMCs. The chain recombines TRBV25-1 with TRBJ2-3; no clear D. The CDR3 DNA is TGTGCCAGCAGTGAATATCGACCAACAGATACGCAGTATTTT. Its protein product is CASSEYRPTDTQYF.